A single sample is the source of the 17 T cell receptor beta chains below, sequenced in a study of Ad26.COV2.S vaccination and SARS-CoV-2 variants. Sequencing was performed with immunoSEQ multiplex PCR; in TCRdb, only in-frame clones are kept and a portion is missing. The data show 350,000 to 400,000 clones, with 80% to 90% seen just once and approximately 3.7% held by the top ten. Treatment given: over 15 received Ad26.COV2.S at low or high dose, single or two shots; 5 received placebo; per-sample allocation not given. Sampling happened 63 days after the first vaccine or placebo injection. Sequenced material: peripheral blood, taken in a trial of Ad26.COV2.S vaccine versus placebo. These receptor sequences come from a person aged 18 to 59 who received the Ad26.COV2.S COVID-19 vaccine or a placebo.

The V gene is TRBV19, the J gene TRBJ2-1; a possible D gene is TRBD1 (6 bases). Trimming took 4 bases from V and 6 from J, leaving 10 bases between them. The CDR3 spans 13 residues. From germline, CDR1 is LNHDA and CDR2 SQIVND (reference sequence). Written as DNA, the CDR3 is TGTGCCAGTAGTACGGACAGTAGCAATGAGCAGTTCTTC. Protein sequence: CASSTDSSNEQFF.

V usage is TRBV3-1 (or the pseudogene TRBV3-2) and J usage is TRBJ2-7; 11 bases agree with TRBD2. CDR1 LGHDT and CDR2 YNNKEL come from the germline V gene (reference sequence). The CDR3 has 12 residues. Losses at the gene ends were 4 bases for V and 7 bases for J; bases not matched to a gene: 0. For the CDR3, the DNA is TGTGCCAGCAGCCGACTAGCGGGGGAGCAGTACTTC. As protein: CASSRLAGEQYF.

The chain carries TRBV27 and TRBJ1-2; tentative D call: TRBD1 (6 bases). The V gene's germline CDR1 is MNHEY and CDR2 SMNVEV (reference sequence). CDR3 length: 15 residues. Between the trimmed V and J ends, which lost 3 bases and 4 bases, there was a span of 15 bases. CDR3 nucleotides: TGTGCCAGCAGTTTCGGGGGGGCTAGGCCCTATGGCTACACCTTC. Translation: CASSFGGARPYGYTF.

V and J are TRBV4-3 and TRBJ1-4; 8 nucleotides align to TRBD1. Germline V CDR1 and CDR2: LGHNA, YSLEER. CDR3 size: 15 residues. Trimming cost V 1 base and J 8 bases; bases outside gene matches: 6. The CDR3 region is CASSQGTGFFEKLFF. DNA of the CDR3: TGCGCCAGCAGCCAAGGGACAGGGTTCTTCGAAAAACTGTTTTTT.

The V call is TRBV3-1 (or the pseudogene TRBV3-2), the J call TRBJ1-1, with D hard to call. Trimming left V 5 bases short and J 0 bases short, with 13 bases between. This CDR3 is built from 15 residues. Germline V CDR1 and CDR2: LGHDT, YNNKEL (reference sequence). In nucleotides, the CDR3 is TGTGCCAGCAGCTTCGGCAGCAACATGAACACTGAAGCTTTCTTT. This sequence encodes CASSFGSNMNTEAFF.

The V and J genes are TRBV7-2 and TRBJ2-7, with a weak D call TRBD2 (5 bases). CDR3 length: 13 residues. Germline CDR1 SGHTA, CDR2 FQGNSA. Trimming took 5 bases from V and 4 from J, leaving 12 bases between them. The CDR3 DNA follows: TGTGCCAGCAGCGTCGGACTTATGTACGAGCAGTACTTC. Its protein product is CASSVGLMYEQYF.

The J gene is TRBJ2-4, the V gene TRBV14; D may correspond to TRBD1 or TRBD2 (6 bases each). V was pared by 1 base and J by 0 bases, with 10 bases between. CDR1 is SGHDN and CDR2 is FVKESK in the germline V gene. This CDR3 contains 16 residues. The CDR3 region is CASSQARGVAKNIQYF. The CDR3 DNA is TGTGCCAGCAGCCAAGCAAGGGGGGTAGCCAAAAACATTCAGTACTTC.

The CDR3 loop reads CASSLDSLGEQFF. DNA for the CDR3: TGTGCCAGCAGCTTGGACAGTCTGGGTGAGCAGTTCTTC. The rearrangement uses TRBV5-4 and TRBJ2-1, with D uncertain. Trimming took off 0 bases at V and 9 bases at J, with 10 bases between the two ends. The CDR3 runs to 13 residues. CDR1 is SGHNT and CDR2 is YYREEE in the germline V gene (reference sequence). The whole variable domain, remainder taken from reference TRBV5-4 and TRBJ2-1, is ETGVTQSPTHLIKTRGQQVTLRCSSQSGHNTVSWYQQALGQGPQFIFQYYREEENGRGNFPPRFSGLQFPNYSSELNVNALELDDSALYLCASSLDSLGEQFFGPGTRLTVL.

In its sample, this clone was seen once. The chain recombines TRBV7-8 with TRBJ2-7, with D uncertain. Germline loops: CDR1 SGHVS, CDR2 FQNEAQ. The length of the CDR3 is 17 residues. V was clipped by 5 bases and J by 2 bases, with 22 bases between them. In DNA form, the CDR3 reads TGTGCCAGCAGCCAAAAGGCCTCCATTCCCTCAACCTACGAGCAGTACTTC. This sequence encodes CASSQKASIPSTYEQYF.

The sample holds one count of this clone. The chain employs TRBV4-1 and TRBJ2-1; weak D call: TRBD2 (6 bases). The CDR3 contains 15 residues. The V and J ends lost 2 bases and 4 bases respectively, with 12 bases between them. The germline V gene encodes CDR1 MGHRA and CDR2 YSYEKL. CDR3 DNA sequence: TGCGCCAGCAGCCAACCCCACGGGACTTACAATGAGCAGTTCTTC. Translation: CASSQPHGTYNEQFF.

V and J are TRBV4-1 and TRBJ1-5, with 7 bases fitting TRBD1. Per germline, CDR1 MGHRA and CDR2 YSYEKL. The CDR3 runs 21 residues. Trimming at V came to 1 base and at J to 0 bases, leaving 18 bases not matched to a gene. DNA for the CDR3: TGCGCCAGCAGCCAAGGTCCCGGGAGGGGGCCAGGGGGGCTTAGCAATCAGCCCCAGCATTTT. Amino acids: CASSQGPGRGPGGLSNQPQHF.

CDR3 nucleotide sequence: TGTGCCTGGTCCGGGACAGGGATGGGCCAGCCCCAGCATTTT. Translation gives CAWSGTGMGQPQHF. The chain employs TRBV30 and TRBJ1-5, with 9 bases lining up with TRBD1. The CDR3 sequence is 14 residues long. Germline V gene lookup returns CDR1 GTSNPN and CDR2 SVGIG (reference sequence). J gave up 7 bases and V 5 bases, and 9 bases lay outside the gene matches.

The chain combines TRBV5-5 with TRBJ1-2; the D is unclear. The CDR3 loop spans 14 amino acids. Per the germline V gene, CDR1 is SGHKS and CDR2 is YYEKEE (reference sequence). The V end was cut by 4 bases, the J end by 5 bases, with 15 bases between. CDR3 residues: CASSPARVEYGYTF. The CDR3 nucleotides read TGTGCCAGCAGCCCCGCGAGGGTAGAATATGGCTACACCTTC.

This clone was recorded once. The J gene is TRBJ1-4, the V gene TRBV7-9; D is unclear. The germline V gene encodes CDR1 SEHNR and CDR2 FQNEAQ (reference sequence). The CDR3 is 13 amino acids. Between the trimmed V and J ends, which lost 6 bases and 10 bases, there was a span of 15 bases. The CDR3 sequence is CASRLTGSGKLFF. As DNA, the CDR3 is TGTGCCAGCAGACTAACGGGCAGCGGAAAACTGTTTTTT.

The V call is TRBV2, the J call TRBJ2-1; 10 positions agree with TRBD2. The CDR3 covers 18 residues. Per the germline V gene, CDR1 is SNHLY and CDR2 is FYNNEI. Trimming took 6 bases from V and 0 from J; bases not matched to a gene: 11. DNA for the CDR3: TGTGCCAGCAGCGTCCCTAGCGGGGGACATAGCTCCTACAATGAGCAGTTCTTC. Amino acid sequence: CASSVPSGGHSSYNEQFF.

The chain combines TRBV11-2 with TRBJ2-1; no firm D call. The CDR3 has 14 residues. The germline V and J ends were trimmed by 0 bases and 10 bases, with 13 bases remaining between them. CDR1 and CDR2 from the germline V gene are SGHAT and FQNNGV. CDR3 residues: CASSLEVPRREQFF. The CDR3 DNA reads TGTGCCAGCAGCTTAGAGGTCCCCCGTAGGGAGCAGTTCTTC.

V and J are TRBV5-6 and TRBJ2-3; TRBD1 agrees at 7 bases. The trim removed 2 bases at V and 1 base at J, leaving 4 bases unmatched. Germline CDR1 SGHDT, CDR2 YYEEEE. CDR3 length: 15 residues. The chain's CDR3 is CASSLGTAGTDTQYF. The CDR3 bases are TGTGCCAGCAGCTTAGGGACAGCGGGCACAGATACGCAGTATTTT.